The entry below gives a single TCR beta chain sequence along with its context. As yet, its antigen is unknown. This sample was taken from a study of cytomegalovirus exposure and HLA in healthy donors. Primers included in the PCR were 60 Vbeta and 13 Jbeta primers. Assay: immunoSEQ multiplex PCR; the TCRdb copy retains only in-frame clones and omits some. The data hold tens of thousands of clones, with about 78% observed a single time. CDR3 length: 13 amino acids. Trimming left V 6 bases short and J 9 bases short, with 15 bases between. The germline V gene encodes CDR1 SGHAT and CDR2 FQDESV (reference sequence). Findings and limits, study-wide: In a later analysis, TCR association rates varied by HLA locus: DRB1 most, HLA-C fewest. TCR beta V- and J-gene trimming, according to a later analysis, was linked to a missense DCLRE1C variant. Immune exposure data for these donors was limited to CMV serostatus.

Input material: PBMCs. The chain has TRBV11-1 and TRBJ2-1, with a tentative D call TRBD1 (5 bases). The source of this sequence is a woman in her 40s in good health and CMV-seropositive. The CDR3 protein is CASSGPGSSEQFF. The CDR3, as DNA: TGTGCCAGCAGTGGTCCAGGGTCAAGTGAGCAGTTCTTC. Filled out from reference TRBV11-1 and TRBJ2-1, the complete variable domain reads EAEVAQSPRYKITEKSQAVAFWCDPISGHATLYWYRQILGQGPELLVQFQDESVVDDSQLPKDRFSAERLKGVDSTLKIQPAELGDSAMYLCASSGPGSSEQFFGPGTRLTVL.